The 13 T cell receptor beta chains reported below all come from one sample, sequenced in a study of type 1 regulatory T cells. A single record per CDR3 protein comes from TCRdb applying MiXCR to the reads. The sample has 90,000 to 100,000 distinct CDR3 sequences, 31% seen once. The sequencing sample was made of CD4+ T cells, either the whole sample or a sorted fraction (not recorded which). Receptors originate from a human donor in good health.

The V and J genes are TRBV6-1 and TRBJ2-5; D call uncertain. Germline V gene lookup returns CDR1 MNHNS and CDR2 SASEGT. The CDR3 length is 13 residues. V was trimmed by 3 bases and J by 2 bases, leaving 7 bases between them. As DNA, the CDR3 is TGTGCCAGCAGTGACAACAGTCAAGAGACCCAGTACTTC. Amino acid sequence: CASSDNSQETQYF.

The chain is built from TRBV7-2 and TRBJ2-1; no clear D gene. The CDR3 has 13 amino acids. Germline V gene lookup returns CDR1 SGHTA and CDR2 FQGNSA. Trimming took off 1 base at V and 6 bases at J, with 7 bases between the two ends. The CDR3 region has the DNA TGTGCCAGCAGCTTAGTTTTCCCCAATGAGCAGTTCTTC. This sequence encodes CASSLVFPNEQFF. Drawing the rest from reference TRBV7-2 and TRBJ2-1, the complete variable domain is GAGVSQSPSNKVTEKGKDVELRCDPISGHTALYWYRQSLGQGLEFLIYFQGNSAPDKSGLPSDRFSAERTGGSVSTLTIQRTQQEDSAVYLCASSLVFPNEQFFGPGTRLTVL.

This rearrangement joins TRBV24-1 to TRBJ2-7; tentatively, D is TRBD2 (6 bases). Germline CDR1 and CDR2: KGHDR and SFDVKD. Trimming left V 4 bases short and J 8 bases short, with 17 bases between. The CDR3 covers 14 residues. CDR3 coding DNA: TGTGCCACCAGTGACTGGGACTCCGAGGACAAGCAGTACTTC. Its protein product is CATSDWDSEDKQYF.

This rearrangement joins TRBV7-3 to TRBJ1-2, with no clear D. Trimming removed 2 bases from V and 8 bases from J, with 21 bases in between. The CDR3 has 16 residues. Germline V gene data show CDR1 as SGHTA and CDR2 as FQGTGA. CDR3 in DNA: TGTGCCAGCAGCTTACGTGGCCCGTTCGAGAGAGGGGGCTACACCTTC. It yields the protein CASSLRGPFERGGYTF. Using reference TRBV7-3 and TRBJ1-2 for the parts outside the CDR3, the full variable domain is GAGVSQTPSNKVTEKGKYVELRCDPISGHTALYWYRQSLGQGPEFLIYFQGTGAADDSGLPNDRFFAVRPEGSVSTLKIQRTERGDSAVYLCASSLRGPFERGGYTFGSGTRLTVV.

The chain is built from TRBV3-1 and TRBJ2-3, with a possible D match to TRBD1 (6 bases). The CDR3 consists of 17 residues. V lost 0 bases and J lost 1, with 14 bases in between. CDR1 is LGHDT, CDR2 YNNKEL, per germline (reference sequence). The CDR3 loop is CASSQEGTTFGTDTQYF. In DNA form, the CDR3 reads TGTGCCAGCAGCCAAGAGGGGACAACCTTTGGCACAGATACGCAGTATTTT.

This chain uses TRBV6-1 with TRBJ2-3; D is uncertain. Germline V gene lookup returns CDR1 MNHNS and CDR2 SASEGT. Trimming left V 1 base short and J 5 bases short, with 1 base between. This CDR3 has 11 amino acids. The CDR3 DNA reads TGTGCCAGCAGTGAAGGAGATACGCAGTATTTT. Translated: CASSEGDTQYF.

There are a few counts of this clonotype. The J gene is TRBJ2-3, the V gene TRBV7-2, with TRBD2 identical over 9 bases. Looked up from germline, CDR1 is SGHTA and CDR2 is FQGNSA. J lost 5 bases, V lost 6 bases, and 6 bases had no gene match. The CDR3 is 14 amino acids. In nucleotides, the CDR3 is TGTGCCAGCAGTCCCCTAGCGGGATTAGATACGCAGTATTTT. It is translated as CASSPLAGLDTQYF.

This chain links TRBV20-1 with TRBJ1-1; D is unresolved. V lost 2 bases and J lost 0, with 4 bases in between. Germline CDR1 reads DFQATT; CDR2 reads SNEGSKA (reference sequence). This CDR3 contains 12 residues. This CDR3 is CSARRLNTEAFF. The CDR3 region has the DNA TGCAGTGCTAGAAGGCTGAACACTGAAGCTTTCTTT.

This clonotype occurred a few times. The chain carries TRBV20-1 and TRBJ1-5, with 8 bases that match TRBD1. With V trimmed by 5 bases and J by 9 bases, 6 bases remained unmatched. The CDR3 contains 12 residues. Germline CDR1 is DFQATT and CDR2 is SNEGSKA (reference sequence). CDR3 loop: CSAGQGSRPQHF. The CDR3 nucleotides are TGCAGTGCTGGACAGGGTTCTCGGCCCCAGCATTTT.

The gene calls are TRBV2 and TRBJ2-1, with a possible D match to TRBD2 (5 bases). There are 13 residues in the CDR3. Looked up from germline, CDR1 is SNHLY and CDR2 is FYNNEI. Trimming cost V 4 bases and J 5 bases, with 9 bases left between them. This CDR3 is CASSVGGNNEQFF. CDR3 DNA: TGTGCCAGCAGTGTAGGAGGCAACAATGAGCAGTTCTTC.

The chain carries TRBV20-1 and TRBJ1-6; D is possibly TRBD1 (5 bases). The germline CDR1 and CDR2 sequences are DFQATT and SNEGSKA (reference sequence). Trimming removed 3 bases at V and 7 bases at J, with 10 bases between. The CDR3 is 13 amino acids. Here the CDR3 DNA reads TGCAGTGCTAGGGGGGTGGAGAATTCACCCCTCCACTTT. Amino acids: CSARGVENSPLHF.

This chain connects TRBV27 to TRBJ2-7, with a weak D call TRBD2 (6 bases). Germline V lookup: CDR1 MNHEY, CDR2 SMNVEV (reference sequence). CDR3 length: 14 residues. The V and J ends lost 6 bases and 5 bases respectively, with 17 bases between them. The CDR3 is CASSSQMGGNEQYF. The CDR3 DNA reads TGTGCCAGCAGCTCCCAAATGGGCGGGAACGAGCAGTACTTC.

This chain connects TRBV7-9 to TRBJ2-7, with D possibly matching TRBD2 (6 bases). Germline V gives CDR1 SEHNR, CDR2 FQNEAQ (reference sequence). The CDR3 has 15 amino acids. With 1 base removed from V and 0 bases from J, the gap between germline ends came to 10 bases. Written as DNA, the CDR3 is TGTGCCAGCAGCTTAGTTGGTAGCGGCTCCTACGAGCAGTACTTC. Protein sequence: CASSLVGSGSYEQYF.